These T cell receptor beta chains were read from a single sample in a study of cytotoxic CD8 clonotypes in ibrutinib-treated CLL. Here immunoSEQ multiplex PCR was the method, and the copy in TCRdb shows in-frame clones only, minus some. The table has 110,000 to 150,000 clones, 76% seen once. The sample consisted of PBMCs, taken after 24 months of ibrutinib treatment. Every receptor here comes from a human donor with chronic lymphocytic leukemia. CDR3s include the opening cysteine and the closing phenylalanine or tryptophan. D genes are given only for firm matches. Clone size is given for some rows only: seen once, a few or many times, or a class if the clone is expanded.

abundance,d_gene,j_gene,v_gene,CDR3nt,CDR3aa
.,.,TRBJ2-1,TRBV4-2,TGTGCCAGCAGCTCACAAGGGGACGGCTCCTACAATGAGCAGTTCTTC,CASSSQGDGSYNEQFF
once,.,TRBJ1-5,TRBV18,TGTGCCAGCTCACTAAAACAGGCCTCGGGGGGTCAGCCCCAGCATTTT,CASSLKQASGGQPQHF
.,.,TRBJ2-7,TRBV11-2,TGTGCCAGCAGCTTGGGCAGGGGGGGCTCCGAGCAGTACTTC,CASSLGRGGSEQYF
.,.,TRBJ2-3,TRBV11-2,TGTGCCAGCAGTCGGCAGCGGCCAGGCACAGATACGCAGTATTTT,CASSRQRPGTDTQYF
.,.,TRBJ1-1,TRBV19,TGTGCCAGTACCTCCCCTACAGGGTGGAACACTGAAGCTTTCTTT,CASTSPTGWNTEAFF
few,.,TRBJ1-5,TRBV7-2,TGTGCCAGCAGCTTGGGTTGGGATGGGGCCCAGCATTTT,CASSLGWDGAQHF
.,.,TRBJ1-1,TRBV19,TGTGCCAGTAGTAGGCGGACACGGGGCACTGAAGCTTTCTTT,CASSRRTRGTEAFF
.,TRBD1,TRBJ1-1,TRBV7-9,TGTGCCAGCAGCCCACCGACAGGGGGTGCTGAAGCTTTCTTT,CASSPPTGGAEAFF
.,.,TRBJ1-1,TRBV5-6,TGTGCCAGCAACCCGGGGGCGGGTCTTGAAGCTTTCTTT,CASNPGAGLEAFF
.,.,TRBJ1-4,TRBV6-5,TGTGCCAGCAGTTACTCGATCCAGGGATCGCAGGAAAAACTGTTTTTT,CASSYSIQGSQEKLFF
.,.,TRBJ2-3,TRBV7-2,TGTGCCAGCAGCTTAGCGCGGGGTCACACAGATACGCAGTATTTT,CASSLARGHTDTQYF
.,TRBD1,TRBJ1-4,TRBV10-2,TGCGCCAGCAGCCCAGGGGGGGCTAATGAAAAACTGTTTTTT,CASSPGGANEKLFF
.,TRBD2,TRBJ2-2,TRBV7-2,TGTGCCAGCAGCTTTGGGGCTAGCGGGGGGCCGAACACCGGGGAGCTGTTTTTT,CASSFGASGGPNTGELFF